The TCR beta chain under discussion was sequenced for a study of shared clonotypes between healthy human individuals. General study points: Estimated richness values were generally larger in naive subsets than in memory subsets. Shared clonotypes: 4.5% to 5% naive CD4, around 3.4% naive CD8, 2% to 2.5% memory CD4, about 0.4% memory CD8. Non-shared clonotypes showed lower generation probabilities than clonotypes common to all four donors.

The CDR3 runs to 12 residues. Trimming left V 5 bases short and J 8 bases short, with 12 bases between. Looked up from germline, CDR1 is PRHDT and CDR2 is FYEKMQ (reference sequence). The naive CD8 fraction comprised CD45RO-negative cells positively selected for CCR7 and excluded terminally differentiated effector memory CD45RA+ cells. About this clone itself: The antigen is not known.

Measured with immunoSEQ multiplex PCR; TCRdb has only the in-frame clones, and not every one. The repertoire has hundreds of thousands of clones, roughly 96% of them found once; the top ten carry 0.11%. The V call is TRBV13, the J call TRBJ1-1; perhaps TRBD1 as D (5 bases). This receptor was taken from a woman aged 25 to 39 in good health. The specimen sequenced was naive CD8+ T cells sorted from blood. The CDR3 region is CASSRLDREAFF. CDR3 coding DNA: TGTGCCAGCAGCCGACTCGACAGAGAAGCTTTCTTT.